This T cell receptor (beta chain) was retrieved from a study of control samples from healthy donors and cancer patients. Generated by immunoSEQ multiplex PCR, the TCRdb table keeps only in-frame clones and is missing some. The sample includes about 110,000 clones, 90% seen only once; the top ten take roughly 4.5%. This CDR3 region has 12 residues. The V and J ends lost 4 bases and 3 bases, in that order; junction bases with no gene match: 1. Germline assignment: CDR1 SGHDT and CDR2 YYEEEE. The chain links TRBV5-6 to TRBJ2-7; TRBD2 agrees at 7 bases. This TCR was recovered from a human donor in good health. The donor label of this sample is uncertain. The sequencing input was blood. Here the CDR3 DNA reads TGTGCCAGCAGCCCGGGGGGCTACGAGCAGTACTTC. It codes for CASSPGGYEQYF.